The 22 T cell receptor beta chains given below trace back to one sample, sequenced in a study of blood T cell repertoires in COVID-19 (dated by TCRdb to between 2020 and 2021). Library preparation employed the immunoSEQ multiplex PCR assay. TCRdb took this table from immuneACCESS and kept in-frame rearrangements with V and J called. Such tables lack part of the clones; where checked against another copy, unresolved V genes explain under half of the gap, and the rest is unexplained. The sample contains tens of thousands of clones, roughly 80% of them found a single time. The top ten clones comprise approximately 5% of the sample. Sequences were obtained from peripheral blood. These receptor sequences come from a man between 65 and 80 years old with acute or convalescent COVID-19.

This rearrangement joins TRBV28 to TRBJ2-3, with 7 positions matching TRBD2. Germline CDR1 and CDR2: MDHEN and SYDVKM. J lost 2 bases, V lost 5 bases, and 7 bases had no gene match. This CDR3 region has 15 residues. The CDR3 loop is CASSPEAGLTDTQYF. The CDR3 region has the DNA TGTGCCAGCAGTCCCGAAGCGGGGCTCACAGATACGCAGTATTTT.

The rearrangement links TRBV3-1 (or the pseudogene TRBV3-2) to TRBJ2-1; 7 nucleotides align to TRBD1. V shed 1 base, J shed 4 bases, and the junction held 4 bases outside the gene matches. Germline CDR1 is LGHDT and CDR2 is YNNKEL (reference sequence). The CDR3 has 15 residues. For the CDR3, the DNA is TGTGCCAGCAGCCAAGGCACGGGACAGTACAATGAGCAGTTCTTC. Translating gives CASSQGTGQYNEQFF.

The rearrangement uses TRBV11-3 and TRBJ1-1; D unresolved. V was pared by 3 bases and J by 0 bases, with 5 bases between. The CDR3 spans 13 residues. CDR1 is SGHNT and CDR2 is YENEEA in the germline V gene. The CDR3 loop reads CASSFNMNTEAFF. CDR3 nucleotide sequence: TGTGCCAGCAGCTTCAACATGAACACTGAAGCTTTCTTT.

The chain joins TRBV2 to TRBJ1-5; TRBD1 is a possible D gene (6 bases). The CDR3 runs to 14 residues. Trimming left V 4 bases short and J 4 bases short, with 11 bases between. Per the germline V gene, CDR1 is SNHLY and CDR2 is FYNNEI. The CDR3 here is CASSATGTNQPQHF. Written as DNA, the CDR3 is TGTGCCAGCAGTGCGACAGGAACGAATCAGCCCCAGCATTTT. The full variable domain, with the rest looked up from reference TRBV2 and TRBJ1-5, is EPEVTQTPSHQVTQMGQEVILRCVPISNHLYFYWYRQILGQKVEFLVSFYNNEISEKSEIFDDQFSVERPDGSNFTLKIRSTKLEDSAMYFCASSATGTNQPQHFGDGTRLSIL.

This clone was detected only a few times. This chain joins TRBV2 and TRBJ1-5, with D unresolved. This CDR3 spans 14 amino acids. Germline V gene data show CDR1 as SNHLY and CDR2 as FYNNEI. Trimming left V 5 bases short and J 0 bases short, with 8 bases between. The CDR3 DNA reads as TGTGCCAGCAGTCGGGTTAATAGCAATCAGCCCCAGCATTTT. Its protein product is CASSRVNSNQPQHF.

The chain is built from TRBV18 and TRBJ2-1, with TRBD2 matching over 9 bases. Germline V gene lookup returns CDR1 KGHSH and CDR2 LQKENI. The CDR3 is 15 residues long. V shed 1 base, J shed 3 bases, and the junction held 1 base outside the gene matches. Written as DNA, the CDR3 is TGTGCCAGCTCACCACTAGCGGGGGACTACAATGAGCAGTTCTTC. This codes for CASSPLAGDYNEQFF.

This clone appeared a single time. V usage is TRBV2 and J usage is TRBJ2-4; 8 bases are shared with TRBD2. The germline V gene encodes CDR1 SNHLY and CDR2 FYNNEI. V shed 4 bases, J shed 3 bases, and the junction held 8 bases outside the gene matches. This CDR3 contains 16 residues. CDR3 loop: CASSGGRGGFKNIQYF. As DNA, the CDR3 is TGTGCCAGCAGTGGTGGCCGGGGGGGTTTCAAAAACATTCAGTACTTC.

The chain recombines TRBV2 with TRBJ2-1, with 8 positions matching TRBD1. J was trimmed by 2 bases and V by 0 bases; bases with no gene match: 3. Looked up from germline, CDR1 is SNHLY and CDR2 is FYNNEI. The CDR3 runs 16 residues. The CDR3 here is CASSEAGQETYNEQFF. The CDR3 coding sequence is TGTGCCAGCAGTGAAGCGGGACAGGAGACCTACAATGAGCAGTTCTTC.

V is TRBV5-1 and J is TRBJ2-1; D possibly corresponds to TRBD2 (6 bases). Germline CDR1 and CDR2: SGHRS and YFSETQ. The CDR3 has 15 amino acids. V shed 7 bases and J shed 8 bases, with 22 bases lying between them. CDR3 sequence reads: CASGGGVNWDDEQFF. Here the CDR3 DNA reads TGCGCCAGCGGCGGAGGGGTGAATTGGGACGATGAGCAGTTCTTC.

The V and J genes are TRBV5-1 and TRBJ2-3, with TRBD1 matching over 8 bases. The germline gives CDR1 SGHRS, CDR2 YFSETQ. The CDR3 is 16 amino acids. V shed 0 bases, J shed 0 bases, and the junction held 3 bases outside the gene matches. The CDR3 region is CASSLGQGASTDTQYF. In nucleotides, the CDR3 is TGCGCCAGCAGCTTGGGGCAGGGGGCCAGCACAGATACGCAGTATTTT.

This CDR3 reads CASSGKTGPWETQYF. CDR3 sequence (DNA): TGTGCCAGCAGCGGAAAGACAGGCCCGTGGGAGACCCAGTACTTC. The chain couples TRBV5-6 to TRBJ2-5, with a possible D match to TRBD1 (6 bases). V dropped 4 bases and J dropped 5 bases, with 18 bases sitting between them. CDR1 and CDR2 from the germline V gene are SGHDT and YYEEEE. The CDR3 runs to 15 residues.

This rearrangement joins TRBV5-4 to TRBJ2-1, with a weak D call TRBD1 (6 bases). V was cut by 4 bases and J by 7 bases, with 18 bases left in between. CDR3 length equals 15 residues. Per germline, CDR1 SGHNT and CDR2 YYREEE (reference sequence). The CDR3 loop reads CASSRKVGANNEQFF. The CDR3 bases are TGTGCCAGCAGCCGTAAGGTGGGGGCAAATAATGAGCAGTTCTTC.

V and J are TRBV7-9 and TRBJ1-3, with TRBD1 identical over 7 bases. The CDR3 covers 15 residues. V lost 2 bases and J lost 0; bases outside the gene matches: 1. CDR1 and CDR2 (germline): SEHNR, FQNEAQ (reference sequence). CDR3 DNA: TGTGCCAGCAGCTTAACAGGGGACTCTGGAAACACCATATATTTT. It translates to CASSLTGDSGNTIYF.

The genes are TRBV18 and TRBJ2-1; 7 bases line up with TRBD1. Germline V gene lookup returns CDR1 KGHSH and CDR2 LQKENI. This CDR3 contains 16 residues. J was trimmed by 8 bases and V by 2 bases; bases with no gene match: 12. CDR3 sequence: CASSPMTGSRLDEQFF. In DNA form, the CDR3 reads TGTGCCAGCTCACCAATGACAGGGAGTCGTTTGGATGAGCAGTTCTTC.

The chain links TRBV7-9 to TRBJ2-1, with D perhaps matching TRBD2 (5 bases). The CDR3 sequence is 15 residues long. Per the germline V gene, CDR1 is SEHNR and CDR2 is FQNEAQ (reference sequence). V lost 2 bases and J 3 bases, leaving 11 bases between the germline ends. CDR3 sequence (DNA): TGTGCCAGCAGCTTAAGACGGGGAAACTACAATGAGCAGTTCTTC. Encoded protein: CASSLRRGNYNEQFF.

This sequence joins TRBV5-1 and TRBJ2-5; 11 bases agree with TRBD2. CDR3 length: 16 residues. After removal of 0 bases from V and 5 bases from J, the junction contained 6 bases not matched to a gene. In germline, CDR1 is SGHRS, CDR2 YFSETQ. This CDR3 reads CASSLGLASGGETQYF. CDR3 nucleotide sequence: TGCGCCAGCAGCTTGGGGCTGGCTAGCGGGGGGGAGACCCAGTACTTC.

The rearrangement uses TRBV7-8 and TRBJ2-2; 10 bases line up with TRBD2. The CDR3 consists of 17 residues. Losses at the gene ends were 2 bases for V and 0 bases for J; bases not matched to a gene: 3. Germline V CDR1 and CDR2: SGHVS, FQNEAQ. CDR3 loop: CASSLIAGGANTGELFF. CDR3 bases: TGTGCCAGCAGCTTAATAGCGGGGGGCGCGAACACCGGGGAGCTGTTTTTT.

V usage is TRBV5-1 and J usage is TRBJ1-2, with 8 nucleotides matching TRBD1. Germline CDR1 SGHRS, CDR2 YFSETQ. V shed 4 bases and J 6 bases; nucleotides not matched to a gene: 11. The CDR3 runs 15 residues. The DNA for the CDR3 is TGCGCCAGCAGCCTCATGACAGGGGAGTTCGATGGCTACACCTTC. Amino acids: CASSLMTGEFDGYTF.

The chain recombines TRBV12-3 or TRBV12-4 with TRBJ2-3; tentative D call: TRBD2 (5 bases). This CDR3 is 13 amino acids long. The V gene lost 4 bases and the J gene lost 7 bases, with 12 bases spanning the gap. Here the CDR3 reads CASSSPGVNTQYF. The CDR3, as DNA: TGTGCCAGCAGTTCCCCCGGGGTTAATACGCAGTATTTT.

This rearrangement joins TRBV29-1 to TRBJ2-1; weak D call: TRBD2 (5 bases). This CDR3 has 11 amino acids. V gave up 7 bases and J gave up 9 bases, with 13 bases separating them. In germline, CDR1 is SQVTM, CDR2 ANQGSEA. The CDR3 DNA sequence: TGCAGCGCCTTTACCGCGGGTGAGCAGTTCTTC. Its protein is CSAFTAGEQFF.

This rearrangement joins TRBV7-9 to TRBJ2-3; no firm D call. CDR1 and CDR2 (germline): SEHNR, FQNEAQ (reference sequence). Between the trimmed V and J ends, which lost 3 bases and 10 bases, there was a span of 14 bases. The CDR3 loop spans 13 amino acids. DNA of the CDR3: TGTGCCAGCAGCTTCCCCCTCAGAAGTGCGCAGTATTTT. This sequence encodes CASSFPLRSAQYF.

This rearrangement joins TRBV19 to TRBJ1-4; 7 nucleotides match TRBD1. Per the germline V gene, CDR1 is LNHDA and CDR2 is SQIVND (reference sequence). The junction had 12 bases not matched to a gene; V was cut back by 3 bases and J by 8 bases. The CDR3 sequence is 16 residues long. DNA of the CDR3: TGTGCCAGTAGTATGACACAGGGGTTTATGGGGGAAAAACTGTTTTTT. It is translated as CASSMTQGFMGEKLFF.